Listed below are T cell receptor beta chains from one sample, sequenced in a study of blood T cell repertoires in COVID-19. Here immunoSEQ multiplex PCR was the method, and the copy in TCRdb shows in-frame clones only, minus some. In the table there are some 310,000 clones, around 90% of which are singletons. The specimen was peripheral blood. The receptor set was obtained from a woman aged 30 to 39 with COVID-19, enrolled during active disease. Each CDR3 is given with its conserved first and last residue. D genes are given only for firm matches. Only some rows state a clone size, as once, few, many or a class for expanded clones.

size,V,D,J,CDR3,DNA
NA,TRBV29-1,TRBD1,TRBJ2-1,CSVGVTGSPYNEQFF,TGCAGCGTGGGGGTGACAGGGAGCCCCTACAATGAGCAGTTCTTC
NA,TRBV5-8,NA,TRBJ1-2,CASSKRDFSNYGYTF,TGTGCCAGCAGCAAAAGGGACTTTTCTAACTATGGCTACACCTTC
NA,TRBV27,TRBD2,TRBJ2-1,CASSFFRREDNEQFF,TGTGCCAGCAGTTTTTTCCGGCGGGAGGACAATGAGCAGTTCTTC
NA,TRBV9,NA,TRBJ1-6,CASSVEEYNSPLHF,TGTGCCAGCAGCGTAGAAGAGTATAATTCACCCCTCCACTTT
NA,TRBV12-5,TRBD2,TRBJ2-7,CASGLWTSGEQYF,TGTGCTAGTGGTTTGTGGACTAGCGGCGAGCAGTACTTC
NA,TRBV30,NA,TRBJ1-1,CAWNPPGQLNTEAFF,TGTGCCTGGAACCCTCCGGGACAACTGAACACTGAAGCTTTCTTT
NA,TRBV30,NA,TRBJ1-2,CAWRGAGTGKWNYGYTF,TGTGCCTGGAGGGGGGCCGGGACGGGCAAATGGAACTATGGCTACACCTTC
NA,TRBV5-8,TRBD2,TRBJ2-3,CASSSGLAGGSTDTQYF,TGTGCCAGCAGCTCCGGACTAGCGGGAGGAAGCACAGATACGCAGTATTTT
once,TRBV5-4,TRBD2,TRBJ2-5,CASSSARLAGEGETQYF,TGTGCCAGCAGCTCCGCTAGACTAGCGGGAGAGGGAGAGACCCAGTACTTC
NA,TRBV6-4,NA,TRBJ1-1,CASRAGQGAGWPEAFF,TGTGCCAGCAGGGCAGGGCAGGGTGCAGGGTGGCCTGAAGCTTTCTTT
NA,TRBV5-1,TRBD1,TRBJ1-1,CASSRHGQDTEAFF,TGCGCCAGCAGCCGCCATGGACAGGACACTGAAGCTTTCTTT
NA,TRBV9,NA,TRBJ1-6,CASSVRPGLNNSPLHF,TGTGCCAGCAGCGTACGCCCCGGACTAAATAATTCACCCCTCCACTTT
few,TRBV7-9,NA,TRBJ2-1,CASSLGYNNEQFF,TGTGCCAGCAGCTTAGGGTACAACAATGAGCAGTTCTTC
NA,TRBV5-1,TRBD2,TRBJ2-1,CASSSAGTRGYNEQFF,TGCGCCAGCAGCTCCGCCGGGACTAGGGGGTACAATGAGCAGTTCTTC
NA,TRBV28,NA,TRBJ2-7,CASTVRTGAYEQYF,TGTGCCAGCACCGTCCGGACGGGGGCCTACGAGCAGTACTTC
NA,TRBV6-1,NA,TRBJ2-7,CASSEVGRAYEQYF,TGTGCCAGCAGTGAAGTCGGTCGTGCTTACGAGCAGTACTTC
few,TRBV5-1,NA,TRBJ1-4,CASSLVSGEGEKLFF,TGCGCCAGCAGCTTGGTCTCGGGCGAGGGTGAAAAACTGTTTTTT
NA,TRBV19,NA,TRBJ2-1,CASSSGSTYNEQFF,TGTGCCAGTAGTAGCGGCTCTACCTACAATGAGCAGTTCTTC
NA,TRBV15,TRBD2,TRBJ2-2,CATSRESIASGRNTGELFF,TGTGCCACCAGCAGAGAATCCATAGCGAGCGGGAGGAACACCGGGGAGCTGTTTTTT
NA,TRBV28,TRBD1,TRBJ1-5,CASSADRGNQPQHF,TGTGCCAGCAGTGCAGACAGGGGCAATCAGCCCCAGCATTTT
NA,TRBV5-4,NA,TRBJ2-5,CASSFRQQETQYF,TGTGCCAGCAGCTTCCGACAGCAAGAGACCCAGTACTTC
NA,TRBV19,TRBD1,TRBJ1-3,CASSPQGDSGNTIYF,TGTGCCAGTAGCCCGCAGGGGGACTCTGGAAACACCATATATTTT
NA,TRBV15,NA,TRBJ2-3,CATSSWTDEKRDTQYF,TGTGCCACCAGCAGCTGGACTGATGAGAAGCGGGATACGCAGTATTTT
NA,TRBV6-5,TRBD2,TRBJ2-1,CASSYKLAGVNEQFF,TGTGCCAGCAGTTACAAACTAGCGGGGGTCAATGAGCAGTTCTTC
NA,TRBV6-5,TRBD2,TRBJ2-5,CASRLAGGQETQYF,TGTGCCAGCAGACTAGCGGGAGGGCAAGAGACCCAGTACTTC
NA,TRBV6-5,TRBD2,TRBJ2-1,CASRTGGPYNEQFF,TGTGCCAGCAGAACGGGAGGGCCCTACAATGAGCAGTTCTTC
NA,TRBV7-6,TRBD1,TRBJ1-5,CASSPGTGGVGNQPQHF,TGTGCCAGCAGCCCCGGGACAGGCGGGGTGGGCAATCAGCCCCAGCATTTT
few,TRBV5-4,NA,TRBJ1-1,CATHRANTEAFF,TGTGCCACCCACAGGGCGAACACTGAAGCTTTCTTT
NA,TRBV6-5,NA,TRBJ2-2,CAINSNTGELFF,TGTGCCATCAACTCAAACACCGGGGAGCTGTTTTTT
NA,TRBV7-9,NA,TRBJ1-3,CASSLGNTVSGNTIYF,TGTGCCAGCAGCTTAGGTAACACAGTCTCTGGAAACACCATATATTTT
NA,TRBV7-9,NA,TRBJ2-3,CASSLGTGDTDTQYF,TGTGCCAGCAGCTTAGGGACTGGAGACACAGATACGCAGTATTTT
NA,TRBV28,NA,TRBJ1-4,CASRPQGPKEKLFF,TGTGCCAGCAGACCACAGGGACCCAAAGAAAAACTGTTTTTT